This T cell receptor (beta chain) was sequenced in a study of OX40 agonist ivuxolimab in advanced cancers. Study-level background: The costimulatory receptor OX40 (CD134) was targeted by ivuxolimab, a fully human IgG2 agonistic monoclonal antibody. Intravenous ivuxolimab was administered to patients every 2 weeks at six dose levels: 0.01, 0.1, 0.3, 1.5, 3 and 10 mg/kg. Among the roughly 52 dose-escalation patients, approximately 20 had hepatocellular carcinoma, 15 or so melanoma, 9 renal cell carcinoma and 9 head and neck cancer. In the dose-escalation cohort, 65% to 90% of patients were male, and the mean age was approximately 60 years, with a range of 23 to 79. Patients were allowed to have had prior anti-PD-1, anti-PD-L1 or anti-CTLA-4 therapy, and approximately 41% of the dose-escalation patients had previously received checkpoint inhibitors. Three dose-escalation patients achieved partial responses, one with hepatocellular carcinoma and two with cutaneous melanoma. Peripheral TCRbeta sequencing was intended to test whether TCR sequence diversity was altered and clonal T-cell expansion was caused by ivuxolimab. The paper covers the monotherapy dose-escalation part of the phase I ivuxolimab trial, which included N of about 50 patients. The study at large found these results: At doses of 0.1 to 3.0 mg/kg, clonal expansion of both CD4+ and CD8+ T cells in blood was seen between baseline and week 6. On average, CD8+ T cells showed more expanded clones than CD4+ T cells after ivuxolimab. Low levels of normalized T-cell clonal expansion were also seen in some patients who did not respond. The antigen specificity of the clonally expanded peripheral T cells was not determined. In partial responders in the 0.1-3.0 mg/kg groups, normalized peripheral clonal expansion was found to be among the lowest, especially among CD8+ T cells.

This clone was counted a single time. The antigen this receptor binds is unknown. Nothing much larger sits one base from this clone, and base qualities are not available. To sequence the TCRbeta CDR3 region, genomic DNA was isolated from the sorted cells. The immunoSEQ Assay was used to sequence the TCRbeta CDR3 regions. Drawn from immuneACCESS, this table holds only the in-frame rearrangements with V and J called that TCRdb kept. Clones are partly lost; checked studies trace under half to an unresolved V gene and leave the rest unexplained. Counted in this sample were 50,000 to 60,000 clones; less than 90% of them appeared once. Clones ranked in the top ten supply around 14% of the sample. Inclusive of the bounding cysteine and phenylalanine, the CDR3 is 14 residues long. The read is trimmed to its CDR3 DNA, 42 bases read in frame from base 1. From a lookup of the germline V gene, CDR1 and CDR2 are MNHNS and SASEGT. V loses 6 bases of germline sequence and J loses 0 bases, and the interval between the two ends is 9 bases.

Patients with a history of autoimmune disease or receiving systemic immunosuppression were excluded from the trial. Peripheral blood for TCR sequencing was collected from all dose cohorts at baseline, on cycle 4 day 1, and on cycle 7 day 1. Samples were obtained from an open-label, multicenter, first-in-human phase I dose-escalation trial of ivuxolimab. Adults with locally advanced or metastatic melanoma, renal cell, hepatocellular, or head and neck squamous cell carcinoma were enrolled in the trial. Before TCR sequencing, CD4+ T cells and CD8+ T cells from peripheral blood were sorted into separate populations.

The material was CD4+ or CD8+ T cells sorted from blood, obtained in a trial of the OX40 agonist ivuxolimab. Recombination joined TRBV6-1 with TRBJ1-5; TRBD1 is possibly the D segment (5 matching bases). The receptor comes from an adult with an advanced solid tumor such as melanoma, head and neck, liver or kidney cancer. The CDR3 region reads CASRTGFSNQPQHF. The nucleotide sequence reads as follows: TGTGCCAGCAGAACAGGTTTTAGCAATCAGCCCCAGCATTTT.